This TCR beta chain appears in the sequencing data of a study of blood T cell repertoires in COVID-19. In the study overall: The samples span acute and convalescent COVID-19 from the United States, Italy and Spain. Sample material is recorded as cDNA or gDNA derived from T cells, B-cell-depleted T cells, or PBMCs.

Germline lookup yields CDR1 SGHRS and CDR2 YFSETQ. The CDR3 consists of 15 residues. After removal of 1 base from V and 3 bases from J, the junction contained 3 bases not matched to a gene. Repertoires were generated with immunoSEQ multiplex PCR, while TCRdb's copy carries only in-frame clones and drops some. The profile covers 140,000 to 150,000 clones, with approximately 88% appearing a single time and around 1.7% taken by the ten largest. The rearrangement links TRBV5-1 to TRBJ2-2, with TRBD1 matching over 7 bases. Sequenced: peripheral blood. The TCR sequence derives from a woman in her forties or fifties with acute or convalescent COVID-19. The DNA for the CDR3 is TGCGCCAGCAGCTTGACAGGGGACGACACCGGGGAGCTGTTTTTT. It yields the protein CASSLTGDDTGELFF. Full variable domain (rest looked up from reference TRBV5-1 and TRBJ2-2): KAGVTQTPRYLIKTRGQQVTLSCSPISGHRSVSWYQQTPGQGLQFLFEYFSETQRNKGNFPGRFSGRQFSNSRSEMNVSTLELGDSALYLCASSLTGDDTGELFFGEGSRLTVL.